This T cell receptor (beta chain) is from a study of blood T cell repertoires in COVID-19. About the study: Samples came from the United States, Italy and Spain, spanning acute and convalescent COVID-19. PBMCs, B-cell-depleted T cells, or T cells were the source of the cDNA or gDNA that made up the material.

The V and J ends lost 1 base and 8 bases respectively, with 11 bases between them. The CDR3 has 13 amino acids. Germline V CDR1 and CDR2: MNHEY, SMNVEV (reference sequence). Original analysis: Counts of nucleated cells, estimated from reference gene primer amplification, were obtained. This table comes from immunoSEQ multiplex PCR, and its TCRdb copy is limited to in-frame clones, with some not included. V, J and clone size derive from that table, while D and trimming were established from the DNA sequence. The sample yields about 240,000 clones, 86% seen once. This clone occurred a few times. V is TRBV27 and J is TRBJ1-2; tentative D call: TRBD1 (6 bases). The source is a man at least 80 years old with acute or convalescent COVID-19. The sequencing input was peripheral blood. DNA for the CDR3: TGTGCCAGCAGTTTATTGGACAGTGGCGGCTACACCTTC. Protein product: CASSLLDSGGYTF.